This TCR beta chain was captured by sequencing in a study of T cells in tuberculosis. Overall study context: This South African cohort compared adolescents with or without latent tuberculosis against adults with active tuberculosis. Study-level results: Smaller alpha distances in active tuberculosis partly reflected shorter CDR3-alpha lengths. Active tuberculosis TCR-alpha repertoires lay closer to GMM-specific TCRs than IGRA-negative controls, suggesting clonal expansion.

J lost 2 bases, V lost 4 bases, and 5 bases had no gene match. The CDR3 consists of 15 residues. From germline, CDR1 is MNHNS and CDR2 SASEGT. Concerning this clone: Its antigen remains unidentified.

Using immunoSEQ multiplex PCR, the repertoire was profiled, and TCRdb retains in-frame clones only, with some absent. The sample lists 30,000 to 35,000 clones; 97% were seen once. Source material: PBMCs. This clonotype was obtained from a donor between 5 and 29 years old with latent tuberculosis or without tuberculosis infection. The chain employs TRBV6-1 and TRBJ1-5; 7 bases are shared with TRBD1. The CDR3 here is CASSAHDRGNQPQHF. CDR3 sequence (DNA): TGTGCCAGCAGTGCCCACGACAGGGGCAATCAGCCCCAGCATTTT.